This passage covers 10 T cell receptor beta chains from one sample sequenced in a study of blood T cell repertoires in COVID-19 (dated by TCRdb to the early 2020s). The library was prepared using the immunoSEQ multiplex PCR assay. What TCRdb holds here is the immuneACCESS table cut down to in-frame rearrangements. Part of the clones is not present; checked against another copy, under half of the missing clones reflect an unresolved V gene, and the others are unexplained. For this sample there are 100,000 to 150,000 clones; over 75% appear just once. 10% to 15% of the sample goes to the ten largest clones. The specimen was peripheral blood. These receptors originate from a man aged 60 to 69 with acute or convalescent COVID-19.

The count of this clone is one. This chain connects TRBV9 to TRBJ2-1; 7 bases map to TRBD2. From germline, CDR1 is SGDLS and CDR2 YYNGEE. CDR3 size: 16 residues. V was clipped by 3 bases and J by 3 bases; unmatched bases: 9. The CDR3 sequence: CASSARGGSNYNEQFF. The CDR3 bases are TGTGCCAGCAGCGCCCGGGGCGGGAGTAACTACAATGAGCAGTTCTTC.

The V and J genes are TRBV29-1 and TRBJ2-7, with D tentatively TRBD2 (8 bases). CDR1 SQVTM and CDR2 ANQGSEA come from the germline V gene. This CDR3 is built from 15 residues. Trimming took 6 bases from V and 4 from J, leaving 22 bases between them. The DNA of the CDR3 is TGCAGCGTGGCAGCGGGGGAGACAGGGTTATACGAGCAGTACTTC. Protein product: CSVAAGETGLYEQYF.

This sequence joins TRBV6-5 and TRBJ2-7, with a possible D match to TRBD1 (6 bases). CDR1 and CDR2 from the germline V gene are MNHEY and SVGAGI. The length of the CDR3 is 13 residues. Trimming took off 2 bases at V and 3 bases at J, with 8 bases between the two ends. The CDR3 coding sequence is TGTGCCAGCAGTTACCGAGGGGGCTACGAGCAGTACTTC. Protein product: CASSYRGGYEQYF.

This clone was recorded a few times. This chain connects TRBV5-5 to TRBJ2-7, with a weak D call TRBD2 (6 bases). The CDR3 contains 15 residues. Per the germline V gene, CDR1 is SGHKS and CDR2 is YYEKEE (reference sequence). Trimming cost V 0 bases and J 9 bases, with 19 bases left between them. CDR3 amino acids: CASSLGTGTGSRQYF. The DNA for the CDR3 is TGTGCCAGCAGCTTGGGGACCGGGACTGGATCGAGGCAGTACTTC.

The chain carries TRBV24-1 and TRBJ2-7; tentatively, D is TRBD2 (6 bases). CDR1 and CDR2 (germline): KGHDR, SFDVKD. The CDR3 is 14 residues long. V was clipped by 4 bases and J by 6 bases, with 15 bases between them. This chain's CDR3 is CATSEEGPVSEQYF. The CDR3 nucleotides are TGTGCCACCAGTGAGGAGGGCCCGGTTAGCGAGCAGTACTTC.

The chain recombines TRBV28 with TRBJ2-5; 11 bases are a match to TRBD2. Trimming took 2 bases from V and 5 from J; bases not matched to a gene: 4. The germline V gene encodes CDR1 MDHEN and CDR2 SYDVKM. The length of the CDR3 is 15 residues. CDR3: CASSLLAGGGETQYF. The CDR3 coding sequence is TGTGCCAGCAGTTTACTAGCGGGAGGAGGGGAGACCCAGTACTTC.

Only one count was recorded for this clone. V and J are TRBV27 and TRBJ2-1, with TRBD1 identical over 7 bases. Germline CDR1 and CDR2: MNHEY and SMNVEV (reference sequence). The CDR3 sequence is 13 residues long. V trimming: 0 bases; J trimming: 13 bases; junction bases outside the gene matches: 6. The CDR3 bases are TGTGCCAGCAGTTTATCGGCCCGGGACAGACAGTTCTTC. Translating it yields CASSLSARDRQFF.

The J gene is TRBJ2-4, the V gene TRBV3-1 (or the pseudogene TRBV3-2); 10 bases align to TRBD2. CDR3 size: 17 residues. Per the germline V gene, CDR1 is LGHDT and CDR2 is YNNKEL (reference sequence). Trimming cost V 5 bases and J 7 bases; bases outside gene matches: 14. The CDR3 spells CASSRARRTSGQNIQYF. Here the CDR3 DNA reads TGTGCCAGCAGCAGAGCCCGTCGGACTAGCGGACAGAACATTCAGTACTTC.

This clone was observed once. J is TRBJ2-3 and V is TRBV24-1, with 9 bases that match TRBD2. J gave up 3 bases and V 4 bases, and 10 bases lay outside the gene matches. The CDR3 runs 17 residues. Germline V gene lookup returns CDR1 KGHDR and CDR2 SFDVKD. The CDR3 loop reads CATSEGGRVGRTDTQYF. The CDR3 DNA follows: TGTGCCACCAGTGAAGGCGGGAGGGTTGGTCGGACAGATACGCAGTATTTT.

The chain employs TRBV5-1 and TRBJ2-7; 9 bases are a match to TRBD1. V lost 3 bases and J lost 3; bases outside the gene matches: 4. From germline, CDR1 is SGHRS and CDR2 YFSETQ. This CDR3 comprises 14 residues. This CDR3 reads CASSSLDRGYEQYF. CDR3 nucleotides: TGCGCCAGCAGCTCGCTGGACAGGGGCTACGAGCAGTACTTC.